This passage covers 10 T cell receptor beta chains from one sample sequenced in a study of CD8+ T cells in alopecia areata (dated by TCRdb to 2016 to 2019). The library was obtained by the immunoSEQ multiplex PCR assay. RNA was extracted from all samples and reverse transcribed into cDNA, which served as template for TCR sequencing. In its TCRdb copy, this immuneACCESS table keeps in-frame sequences only and misses some clones. Where compared with another copy, unresolved V genes explain less than half of these, and the others have no known cause. For this sample there are over 30,000 clones; about 80% appear just once. Of the sample, under 20% is held by the ten largest clones. The sequencing sample was made of NKG2D-low CD8+ T cells sorted from blood. The cell subset or site tag for this specimen amounts to: sorted CD8+ NKG2D-low blood T cells. Source of these receptors: a human donor with alopecia areata.

This clone turned up a few times. The V gene is TRBV19, the J gene TRBJ1-5; D gene uncertain. The length of the CDR3 is 16 residues. Trimming took off 0 bases at V and 1 base at J, with 10 bases between the two ends. In germline, CDR1 is LNHDA, CDR2 SQIVND (reference sequence). The CDR3 region is CASSIDPMGSNQPQHF. The CDR3 bases are TGTGCCAGTAGTATAGACCCTATGGGGAGCAATCAGCCCCAGCATTTT.

CDR3 sequence (DNA): TGTGCCAGCAGTTACTCCGGACTAACCAACACAGATACGCAGTATTTT. It encodes CASSYSGLTNTDTQYF. The chain couples TRBV6-5 to TRBJ2-3; the D gene is possibly TRBD2 (6 bases). The germline V gene has CDR1 MNHEY and CDR2 SVGAGI. The CDR3 extends over 16 amino acids. Trimming removed 0 bases at V and 2 bases at J, with 12 bases between.

J is TRBJ2-1 and V is TRBV29-1; 9 bases align to TRBD2. V gave up 5 bases and J gave up 5 bases; unmatched junction bases: 7. CDR3 length: 14 residues. Germline CDR1 reads SQVTM; CDR2 reads ANQGSEA. The CDR3 reads CSVYGTSPDNEQFF. CDR3 coding DNA: TGCAGCGTTTACGGGACTAGCCCAGACAATGAGCAGTTCTTC.

This chain joins TRBV7-9 and TRBJ2-4; D might be TRBD1 (6 bases). The CDR3 has 13 amino acids. Germline CDR1 is SEHNR and CDR2 is FQNEAQ (reference sequence). Trimming removed 5 bases at V and 7 bases at J, with 12 bases between. The CDR3 nucleotides are TGTGCCAGCAGCAGAGACAGGAGGAACATTCAGTACTTC. Amino acids: CASSRDRRNIQYF.

The CDR3 region has the DNA TGTGCCAGCAGCCAATACGGGCTAAAATCACCCCTCCACTTT. Its translation is CASSQYGLKSPLHF. The rearrangement links TRBV14 to TRBJ1-6; no clear D. Germline values: CDR1 SGHDN, CDR2 FVKESK. CDR3 length: 14 residues. The germline V and J ends were trimmed by 2 bases and 10 bases, with 12 bases remaining between them.

This clone was counted only a few times. The genes are TRBV19 and TRBJ2-7; D is perhaps TRBD1 (6 bases). The CDR3 contains 12 residues. Germline V CDR1 and CDR2: LNHDA, SQIVND (reference sequence). Trimming removed 7 bases from V and 6 bases from J, with 13 bases in between. The CDR3 coding sequence is TGTGCCAGTATGGGGACATGGGGCGAGCAGTACTTC. Amino acids: CASMGTWGEQYF. Drawing the rest from reference TRBV19 and TRBJ2-7, the complete variable domain is DGGITQSPKYLFRKEGQNVTLSCEQNLNHDAMYWYRQDPGQGLRLIYYSQIVNDFQKGDIAEGYSVSREKKESFPLTVTSAQKNPTAFYLCASMGTWGEQYFGPGTRLTVT.

V is TRBV19 and J is TRBJ2-1; D gene unclear. Germline V CDR1 and CDR2: LNHDA, SQIVND (reference sequence). Trimming cost V 0 bases and J 3 bases, with 3 bases left between them. This CDR3 comprises 13 residues. The CDR3 protein is CASSIDSYNEQFF. The CDR3, as DNA: TGTGCCAGTAGTATAGACAGCTACAATGAGCAGTTCTTC.

The chain couples TRBV27 to TRBJ2-1, with unresolved D. This CDR3 comprises 12 residues. The germline V gene has CDR1 MNHEY and CDR2 SMNVEV (reference sequence). Trimming cost V 3 bases and J 2 bases, with 2 bases left between them. The DNA of the CDR3 is TGTGCCAGCAGTTTTCCCTACAATGAGCAGTTCTTC. It specifies CASSFPYNEQFF.

V usage is TRBV4-1 and J usage is TRBJ2-7; D is uncertain. Germline CDR1 MGHRA, CDR2 YSYEKL. Trimming pared 4 bases from V and 5 bases from J, leaving 15 bases between. The CDR3 totals 14 residues. The CDR3 sequence: CASSLGPAGDEQYF. CDR3 DNA: TGCGCCAGCAGCCTTGGGCCCGCCGGCGACGAGCAGTACTTC.

V is TRBV2 and J is TRBJ2-2; D is uncertain. V was trimmed by 3 bases and J by 4 bases, leaving 12 bases between them. CDR1 is SNHLY, CDR2 FYNNEI, per germline. CDR3 length: 15 amino acids. CDR3 bases: TGTGCCAGCAGTGACCCGGGTTACAGCACCGGGGAGCTGTTTTTT. Its protein is CASSDPGYSTGELFF.